This TCR beta chain is from a study of identical twins. The study's findings and limits: Conclusions relied on cross-sectional statistical analysis, not following the same donors. Out-of-frame alpha sequences shared by twins showed excess low generation probability. Insertions were fewer in abundant cord blood beta clonotypes, whereas memory repertoires showed none of this pattern.

This clonotype was found many times. The antigen is not known. This CDR3 comprises 16 residues. Germline CDR1 is DFQATT and CDR2 is SNEGSKA (reference sequence). The V and J ends lost 0 bases and 6 bases respectively, with 15 bases between them. One entry per CDR3 protein, called by TCRdb with MiXCR from the 5' RACE reads. The sample has some 240,000 distinct CDR3 sequences; more than 9% are singletons. Sequencing was done on a sample of memory T cells sorted from blood. V usage is TRBV20-1 and J usage is TRBJ1-6; D may be TRBD1 (5 bases). The sequence derives from a man aged 50 to 59 in good health. CDR3 nucleotides: TGCAGTGCTAGAGATCATCGACAGCCCGGTAATTCACCCCTCCACTTT. Protein sequence: CSARDHRQPGNSPLHF.